These 2 T cell receptor beta chains originate from one sample sequenced in a study of T-cell reconstitution after alpha-beta-depleted transplantation in children. Unique molecular identifiers were built into the TCRbeta library. TCRdb re-called the PCR reads through MiXCR, storing one row per CDR3 protein. This table holds some 260,000 distinct CDR3 sequences, roughly a quarter found once. The material was PBMCs, mostly from graft donor cells, obtained 360 days after TCRalphabeta/CD19-depleted stem cell transplant. All receptors come from a female patient aged 2-9 years who had a stem cell transplant for congenital amegakaryocytic thrombocytopenia, so the T cells may come from the graft donor.

This clonotype was recorded many times. The rearrangement uses TRBV6-2 or TRBV6-3 and TRBJ2-1, with D unresolved. The ends were cut back, 5 bases at V and 11 bases at J, with 13 bases in the middle. The CDR3 has 12 residues. Germline V gene sequence: CDR1 MNHEY, CDR2 SVGEGT. CDR3 DNA: TGTGCCAGCAGTCCAGCTGGACCAAAGCAGTTCTTC. Translating gives CASSPAGPKQFF.

Only one count was recorded for this clonotype. V and J are TRBV4-1 and TRBJ2-3; possibly TRBD1 or TRBD2 for D (5 bases each). Germline V gene data show CDR1 as MGHRA and CDR2 as YSYEKL. V lost 0 bases to trimming and J lost 5 bases, with 33 bases between them. The CDR3 has 22 amino acids. This CDR3 is CASSQDRGATDPNRGRRDTQYF. CDR3 coding DNA: TGCGCCAGCAGCCAAGATCGGGGCGCGACCGATCCGAACCGGGGACGACGAGATACGCAGTATTTT.